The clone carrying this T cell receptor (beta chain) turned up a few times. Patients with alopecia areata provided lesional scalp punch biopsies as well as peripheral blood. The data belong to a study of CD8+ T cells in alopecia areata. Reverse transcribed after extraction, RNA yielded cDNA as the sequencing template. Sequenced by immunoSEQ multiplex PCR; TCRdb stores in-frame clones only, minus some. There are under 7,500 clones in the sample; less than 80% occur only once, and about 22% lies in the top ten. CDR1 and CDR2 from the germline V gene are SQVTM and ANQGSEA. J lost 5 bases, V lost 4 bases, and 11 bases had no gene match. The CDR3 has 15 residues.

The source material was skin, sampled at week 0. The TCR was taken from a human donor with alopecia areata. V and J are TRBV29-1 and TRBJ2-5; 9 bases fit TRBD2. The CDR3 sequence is CSVVPLFAGGETQYF. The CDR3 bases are TGCAGCGTTGTCCCTCTTTTTGCGGGGGGGGAGACCCAGTACTTC.